Each of the 17 T cell receptor beta chains below was sequenced from the same sample in a study of blood T cell repertoires in COVID-19. Method: immunoSEQ multiplex PCR; TCRdb's copy keeps in-frame clones and lacks some. This table holds 300,000 to 350,000 clones, roughly 90% found once. Sequenced sample: PBMCs or T cells enriched from blood (not recorded which). The receptors come from a woman younger than 30 with acute COVID-19.

V is TRBV24-1 and J is TRBJ2-7; TRBD1 matches at 10 bases. The V gene end was trimmed by 4 bases and the J gene end by 6 bases; junction bases not matched to a gene: 8. The CDR3 consists of 15 residues. Germline lookup yields CDR1 KGHDR and CDR2 SFDVKD. CDR3 protein: CATSDAGTGVGEQYF. CDR3 coding DNA: TGTGCCACCAGTGACGCCGGGACAGGGGTGGGCGAGCAGTACTTC.

The V call is TRBV7-3, the J call TRBJ2-6; 9 nucleotides align to TRBD1. Germline V lookup: CDR1 SGHTA, CDR2 FQGTGA. The CDR3 has 18 amino acids. With V trimmed by 5 bases and J by 0 bases, 8 bases remained unmatched. CDR3 bases: TGTGCCAGCAGCGTACCGGGACAGGGTAGCTCTGGGGCCAACGTCCTGACTTTC. This translates into CASSVPGQGSSGANVLTF.

The chain has TRBV7-2 and TRBJ2-7; 7 bases fit TRBD2. The CDR3 covers 15 residues. CDR1 SGHTA and CDR2 FQGNSA come from the germline V gene. V trimming: 0 bases; J trimming: 3 bases; junction bases outside the gene matches: 5. The CDR3 DNA reads TGTGCCAGCAGCTTAGCCGGGGGGAACCGCTACGAGCAGTACTTC. Translating it yields CASSLAGGNRYEQYF. Looking up the rest from reference TRBV7-2 and TRBJ2-7 gives the full variable domain: GAGVSQSPSNKVTEKGKDVELRCDPISGHTALYWYRQSLGQGLEFLIYFQGNSAPDKSGLPSDRFSAERTGGSVSTLTIQRTQQEDSAVYLCASSLAGGNRYEQYFGPGTRLTVT.

CDR3 region: CATLEAGENEQYF. The DNA of the CDR3 is TGCGCCACCCTGGAGGCGGGAGAAAACGAGCAGTACTTC. The chain joins TRBV10-2 to TRBJ2-7; 7 bases are a match to TRBD2. The CDR3 totals 13 residues. Trimming removed 10 bases from V and 5 bases from J; junction bases left unmatched: 11. Germline values: CDR1 WSHSY, CDR2 SAAADI.

This rearrangement joins TRBV10-2 to TRBJ2-3; 7 nucleotides align to TRBD1. The CDR3 is 15 amino acids. Trimming at V came to 2 bases and at J to 6 bases, leaving 8 bases not matched to a gene. Germline CDR1 and CDR2: WSHSY and SAAADI. The CDR3 is CASSEEEGARDTQYF. CDR3 DNA: TGCGCCAGCAGTGAGGAAGAGGGGGCTAGGGATACGCAGTATTTT.

V is TRBV7-8 and J is TRBJ2-6; a possible D gene is TRBD2 (7 bases). This CDR3 is built from 19 residues. Germline V lookup: CDR1 SGHVS, CDR2 FQNEAQ. Trimming stripped 5 bases from V and 0 bases from J, with 20 bases between. The CDR3 DNA follows: TGTGCCAGCAGCCCCCAGGGGCACAGCGGGACCTCTGGGGCCAACGTCCTGACTTTC. Residues: CASSPQGHSGTSGANVLTF.

In this sample, this clone turned up once. This sequence joins TRBV21-1 and TRBJ1-4; the table gives TRBD1 as D, unverified against the DNA. TRBV21-1 constitutes a pseudogene. The CDR3 is 16 amino acids. CDR3 sequence (DNA): TGTGCCAGCAGCAAAGGGGAAATAGGGGGCGATGAAAAACTGTTTTTT. Translating it yields CASSKGEIGGDEKLFF.

Only a few counts were recorded for this clone. This chain connects TRBV28 to TRBJ1-2, with D perhaps matching TRBD1 (6 bases). CDR3 length: 13 amino acids. The V end was cut by 6 bases, the J end by 7 bases, with 15 bases between. Per germline, CDR1 MDHEN and CDR2 SYDVKM. The CDR3 sequence: CASRGQVSGGYTF. CDR3 coding DNA: TGTGCCAGCAGGGGACAAGTTTCTGGTGGCTACACCTTC.

The chain recombines TRBV6-1 with TRBJ2-7, with 10 bases matching TRBD2. The CDR3 is 15 residues long. Germline V gene data show CDR1 as MNHNS and CDR2 as SASEGT. Germline trimming cut 2 bases from V and 0 bases from J; bases unmatched to any gene: 1. The CDR3 DNA reads as TGTGCCAGCAGTGAACGGACTAGCGGCTCCTACGAGCAGTACTTC. This sequence encodes CASSERTSGSYEQYF.

The chain joins TRBV10-3 to TRBJ2-7; weak D call: TRBD2 (6 bases). Germline loops: CDR1 ENHRY, CDR2 SYGVKD. This CDR3 contains 11 residues. Trimming removed 8 bases from V and 6 bases from J, with 11 bases in between. The CDR3 spells CAIGGKGEQYF. The DNA of the CDR3 is TGTGCCATCGGCGGGAAGGGCGAGCAGTACTTC.

The gene calls are TRBV29-1 and TRBJ1-1; no clear D. This CDR3 comprises 10 residues. Germline CDR1 and CDR2: SQVTM and ANQGSEA. V was cut by 4 bases and J by 4 bases, with 4 bases left in between. The CDR3 DNA is TGCAGCGTTGCCGGCACTGAAGCTTTCTTT. Its protein product is CSVAGTEAFF.

This chain connects TRBV5-1 to TRBJ1-4, with 7 positions matching TRBD1. Germline values: CDR1 SGHRS, CDR2 YFSETQ. The trim removed 0 bases at V and 7 bases at J, leaving 6 bases unmatched. The CDR3 sequence is 15 residues long. CDR3 loop: CASSLETGSAEKLFF. As DNA, the CDR3 is TGCGCCAGCAGCTTGGAGACAGGGAGTGCTGAAAAACTGTTTTTT.

The chain is built from TRBV19 and TRBJ2-3; D possibly corresponds to TRBD1 (6 bases). V was pared by 7 bases and J by 9 bases, with 17 bases between. This CDR3 has 13 amino acids. Per germline, CDR1 LNHDA and CDR2 SQIVND (reference sequence). In nucleotides, the CDR3 is TGTGCCAGTATGCCACAGGGCCAAGGCACGCAGTATTTT. Amino acid sequence: CASMPQGQGTQYF.

The chain links TRBV28 to TRBJ1-5; the D gene is possibly TRBD1 (6 bases). V was cut by 5 bases and J by 6 bases, with 14 bases left in between. Germline CDR1 is MDHEN and CDR2 is SYDVKM. This CDR3 has 14 residues. The CDR3 coding sequence is TGTGCCAGCAGTCTCGGACAGACCACTCAGCCCCAGCATTTT. Protein: CASSLGQTTQPQHF.

The chain joins TRBV28 to TRBJ1-5, with 9 bases identical to TRBD1. There are 13 residues in the CDR3. V lost 11 bases to trimming and J lost 7 bases; unmatched junction nucleotides: 9. Looked up from germline, CDR1 is MDHEN and CDR2 is SYDVKM. This CDR3 is CAGGQGAGQPQHF. DNA for the CDR3: TGTGCCGGGGGACAGGGCGCGGGGCAGCCCCAGCATTTT.

The J gene is TRBJ1-4, the V gene TRBV19, with 8 bases identical to TRBD1. With V trimmed by 9 bases and J by 5 bases, 2 bases remained unmatched. The CDR3 runs to 12 residues. Germline loops: CDR1 LNHDA, CDR2 SQIVND (reference sequence). The CDR3 is CASRTGNEKLFF. The CDR3 bases are TGTGCCAGCAGGACAGGGAATGAAAAACTGTTTTTT. The complete variable domain, with remaining parts taken from reference TRBV19 and TRBJ1-4, reads DGGITQSPKYLFRKEGQNVTLSCEQNLNHDAMYWYRQDPGQGLRLIYYSQIVNDFQKGDIAEGYSVSREKKESFPLTVTSAQKNPTAFYLCASRTGNEKLFFGSGTQLSVL.

The gene calls are TRBV3-1 (or the pseudogene TRBV3-2) and TRBJ2-1; the D gene is possibly TRBD2 (6 bases). V was cut by 4 bases and J by 4 bases, with 8 bases left in between. The CDR3 length is 13 residues. Germline V gene data show CDR1 as LGHDT and CDR2 as YNNKEL (reference sequence). The CDR3 protein is CASSPAGYNEQFF. The CDR3 DNA follows: TGTGCCAGCAGCCCCGCGGGGTACAATGAGCAGTTCTTC.